Presented here are 21 T cell receptor beta chains from one specimen sequenced in a study of molecular identifiers for immune sequencing clone quantification. Each CDR3 protein is one row after TCRdb ran MiXCR on the PCR reads. The table records approximately 590,000 distinct CDR3 sequences, roughly 27% of them present only once. Sequencing used naive CD8+ T cells from blood, with Jurkat cell RNA spiked in. As to subset: FACS-sorted CD8+CD4-CCR7+CD45RA+ naive T cells. The source of these receptors is a human donor in good health. Some libraries in this study had Jurkat cell RNA spiked in.

In its sample, this clonotype was seen once. It may be a read error: a sequence one base away is much more abundant. V gene TRBV2 combines with J gene TRBJ1-1, with TRBD1 matching 10 bases. Per the germline V gene, CDR1 is SNHLY and CDR2 is FYNNEI. The CDR3 contains 17 residues. Here the CDR3 DNA reads TGTGCCAGCAGTGAAATGGGACAGGGGATTGGGAGCACTGTAGCTTTCTTT. Protein sequence: CASSEMGQGIGSTVAFF.

This clonotype occurred many times. The chain employs TRBV7-6 and TRBJ1-5, with 7 nucleotides matching TRBD1. Germline V gene data show CDR1 as SGHVS and CDR2 as FNYEAQ. V dropped 5 bases and J dropped 6; count of bases not matched to a gene: 4. This CDR3 comprises 13 residues. CDR3 coding DNA: TGTGCCAGCAGCACAGGGGTGGGTCAGCCCCAGCATTTT. Translating it yields CASSTGVGQPQHF.

DNA for the CDR3: TGTGCCAGCAGCTGGGGACAGGGGGCTGCGGAGACCCAGTACTTC. Protein product: CASSWGQGAAETQYF. The genes are TRBV7-2 and TRBJ2-5; TRBD1 matches 12 bases. The CDR3 has 15 amino acids. J gave up 5 bases and V 4 bases, and 5 bases lay outside the gene matches. Per germline, CDR1 SGHTA and CDR2 FQGNSA.

This clonotype was counted at least ten times. The V and J genes are TRBV2 and TRBJ2-5, with 11 positions matching TRBD2. Looked up from germline, CDR1 is SNHLY and CDR2 is FYNNEI. The length of the CDR3 is 17 residues. The junction had 10 bases not matched to a gene; V was cut back by 4 bases and J by 3 bases. CDR3 sequence (DNA): TGTGCCAGCAGTGGAACGACTAGCGGGGCGATCAAAGAGACCCAGTACTTC. Translating gives CASSGTTSGAIKETQYF.

The chain is built from TRBV6-2 or TRBV6-3 and TRBJ2-7; D may correspond to TRBD1 or TRBD2 (5 bases each). Germline CDR1 is MNHEY and CDR2 is SVGEGT. The CDR3 totals 15 residues. V was cut by 4 bases and J by 2 bases, with 15 bases left in between. This chain's CDR3 is CASSSVPGRPYEQYF. In nucleotides, the CDR3 is TGTGCCAGCAGTTCCGTCCCGGGACGCCCCTACGAGCAGTACTTC.

This chain connects TRBV2 to TRBJ2-3; D possibly matches TRBD1 or TRBD2 (5 bases each). The germline V and J ends were trimmed by 4 bases and 0 bases, with 14 bases remaining between them. Germline V gives CDR1 SNHLY, CDR2 FYNNEI. This CDR3 has 16 residues. The CDR3 DNA reads TGTGCCAGCAGTGCGTCAAGGGACGACAGCACAGATACGCAGTATTTT. Amino acid sequence: CASSASRDDSTDTQYF.

The genes are TRBV27 and TRBJ2-7, with 8 bases lining up with TRBD1. The J segment lost 6 bases and the V segment lost 8 bases, leaving 6 bases of the junction unmatched. Looked up from germline, CDR1 is MNHEY and CDR2 is SMNVEV (reference sequence). The CDR3 is made up of 12 amino acids. CDR3 amino acids: CASQGQGAEQYF. The DNA of the CDR3 is TGTGCCAGCCAGGGGCAGGGGGCCGAGCAGTACTTC.

In this sample, this clonotype turned up a few times. This sequence joins TRBV19 and TRBJ1-1; 9 nucleotides line up with TRBD1. The ends lost 7 bases at V and 4 bases at J; junction bases unmatched: 13. There are 16 residues in the CDR3. The germline gives CDR1 LNHDA, CDR2 SQIVND (reference sequence). The CDR3: CASTEGTGWLSTEAFF. The CDR3 DNA reads as TGTGCCAGTACTGAGGGGACAGGGTGGCTGTCCACTGAAGCTTTCTTT.

In the case of this clonotype: A much bigger clone sits one base away, suggesting this may be a read error. This chain connects TRBV30 to TRBJ2-1; D ambiguous. Germline V lookup: CDR1 GTSNPN, CDR2 SVGIG (reference sequence). The length of the CDR3 is 12 residues. The CDR3 reads CAWSDRYSEQFF. In nucleotides, the CDR3 is TGTGCCTGGAGTGACCGTTACAGTGAGCAGTTCTTC.

This clonotype was picked up many times. The chain uses TRBV20-1 and TRBJ2-3; 12 bases map to TRBD2. The germline gives CDR1 DFQATT, CDR2 SNEGSKA (reference sequence). The CDR3 covers 14 residues. V was clipped by 6 bases and J by 14 bases; unmatched bases: 15. CDR3 loop: CSALGSSGGVSLYF. CDR3 DNA: TGCAGTGCCCTGGGGTCTAGCGGGGGGGTTTCGCTGTATTTT.

The chain employs TRBV12-3 or TRBV12-4 and TRBJ2-3, with a tentative D call TRBD1 (5 bases). Trimming took off 3 bases at V and 5 bases at J, with 12 bases between the two ends. The CDR3 runs to 14 residues. The CDR3: CASSFRVGIDTQYF. The CDR3 bases are TGTGCCAGCAGTTTCAGGGTGGGGATAGATACGCAGTATTTT.

This chain joins TRBV28 and TRBJ2-7; D is unresolved. CDR1 MDHEN and CDR2 SYDVKM come from the germline V gene. The CDR3 is 18 residues long. The germline V and J ends were trimmed by 5 bases and 6 bases, with 29 bases remaining between them. The CDR3 bases are TGTGCCAGCAGTCACTCCATTATGGACCTGGTAACCACCGCCGAGCAGTACTTC. Translating gives CASSHSIMDLVTTAEQYF.

This clonotype appeared a few times. The chain employs TRBV5-6 and TRBJ1-1; weak D call: TRBD1 (5 bases). Germline CDR1 is SGHDT and CDR2 is YYEEEE. Trimming shortened V by 5 bases and J by 1 base, and 15 bases separated the two germline ends. The CDR3 is 15 amino acids. Written as DNA, the CDR3 is TGTGCCAGCAGACGGGGAGGGACGCAGAACACTGAAGCTTTCTTT. Translated, it gives CASRRGGTQNTEAFF.

This clonotype was counted a few times. The gene calls are TRBV6-5 and TRBJ2-7; 8 positions match TRBD1. CDR3 size: 14 residues. V lost 2 bases, J lost 7 bases, and 7 bases stayed unmatched. The germline V gene encodes CDR1 MNHEY and CDR2 SVGAGI. CDR3 residues: CASSYGQGTGEQYF. CDR3 in DNA: TGTGCCAGCAGTTACGGACAGGGTACGGGGGAGCAGTACTTC.

V is TRBV20-1 and J is TRBJ2-7; D ambiguous. Per the germline V gene, CDR1 is DFQATT and CDR2 is SNEGSKA (reference sequence). V gave up 4 bases and J gave up 3 bases, with 10 bases separating them. This CDR3 comprises 12 residues. CDR3 sequence reads: CSAIKSDYEQYF. DNA of the CDR3: TGCAGTGCTATTAAAAGCGACTACGAGCAGTACTTC.

This clonotype occurred a few times. CDR3 amino acids: CASSSGTESYNSPLHF. The CDR3, as DNA: TGTGCCAGCAGCTCCGGGACCGAGAGTTATAATTCACCCCTCCACTTT. This sequence joins TRBV11-2 and TRBJ1-6, with a weak D call TRBD1 (5 bases). Germline values: CDR1 SGHAT, CDR2 FQNNGV. V was clipped by 4 bases and J by 4 bases, with 14 bases between them. The CDR3 is 16 amino acids.

In its sample, this clonotype was seen a few times. The chain uses TRBV20-1 and TRBJ2-7, with 9 nucleotides matching TRBD2. Germline V gene lookup returns CDR1 DFQATT and CDR2 SNEGSKA (reference sequence). This CDR3 spans 20 amino acids. V lost 6 bases to trimming and J lost 5 bases; unmatched junction nucleotides: 29. In nucleotides, the CDR3 is TGCAGTGCCACCCCCACGTTAGCGGGAGTAGAAGGGGGACTTATCCACGAGCAGTACTTC. This gives the protein CSATPTLAGVEGGLIHEQYF.

This chain links TRBV29-1 with TRBJ2-7; the match to TRBD2 covers 9 bases. The germline V gene encodes CDR1 SQVTM and CDR2 ANQGSEA. V shed 6 bases and J 2 bases; nucleotides not matched to a gene: 8. The CDR3 covers 14 residues. CDR3 loop: CSVEGLADTYEQYF. The CDR3 DNA sequence: TGCAGCGTAGAGGGACTAGCAGACACCTACGAGCAGTACTTC.

V usage is TRBV20-1 and J usage is TRBJ2-7, with a tentative D call TRBD1 (6 bases). The CDR3 runs 13 residues. V was clipped by 2 bases and J by 6 bases, with 14 bases between them. CDR1 and CDR2 from the germline V gene are DFQATT and SNEGSKA (reference sequence). Written as DNA, the CDR3 is TGCAGTGCTAGACCTGGGACAACCTGCGAGCAGTACTTC. It is translated as CSARPGTTCEQYF.

Worth noting for this clonotype: This may be a read error: a much more frequent sequence differs by one nucleotide. The chain carries TRBV5-5 and TRBJ2-3; 16 bases match TRBD2. The CDR3 is made up of 18 amino acids. Per germline, CDR1 SGHKS and CDR2 YYEKEE (reference sequence). Trimming at V came to 6 bases and at J to 2 bases, leaving 9 bases not matched to a gene. Written as DNA, the CDR3 is TGTGCCAGCAACTCGGGACTAGCGGGAGGGGTACCCACAGATACGCAGTATTTT. Translating it yields CASNSGLAGGVPTDTQYF.

The chain carries TRBV20-1 and TRBJ2-1, with D perhaps assigned TRBD1 or TRBD2 (6 bases each). Trimming left V 4 bases short and J 5 bases short, with 18 bases between. The CDR3 spans 15 residues. The V gene's germline CDR1 is DFQATT and CDR2 SNEGSKA (reference sequence). CDR3 sequence reads: CSAKDFGGTNNEQFF. CDR3 DNA sequence: TGCAGTGCTAAGGACTTTGGCGGGACAAACAATGAGCAGTTCTTC.